The T cell receptor (beta chain) under discussion was sequenced for a study of blood T cell repertoires in COVID-19. Study-level information: COVID-19 samples from acute and convalescent phases originated in the United States, Italy and Spain. T cells, B-cell-depleted T cells, or PBMCs provided the cDNA or gDNA that served as material.

CDR1 is LGHDT, CDR2 YNNKEL, per germline (reference sequence). The CDR3 is 16 residues long. V shed 3 bases, J shed 3 bases, and the junction held 10 bases outside the gene matches. In the original workflow: Reference gene primer amplification yielded estimated nucleated cell counts. Method: immunoSEQ multiplex PCR; TCRdb's copy keeps in-frame clones and lacks some. The D gene and trimming were derived from the DNA, and the V and J assignments and clone size from that table. The sample includes hundreds of thousands of clones, roughly 87% seen only once; the top ten take over 9.5%. The receptor comes from a woman aged 18 to 35 who had recovered from COVID-19. The sample comprised peripheral blood. The chain recombines TRBV3-1 (or the pseudogene TRBV3-2) with TRBJ2-7; TRBD2 matches 8 bases. CDR3 sequence: CASSQGGPGGLYEQYF. In nucleotides, the CDR3 is TGTGCCAGCAGCCAGGGTGGCCCGGGGGGGCTCTACGAGCAGTACTTC.